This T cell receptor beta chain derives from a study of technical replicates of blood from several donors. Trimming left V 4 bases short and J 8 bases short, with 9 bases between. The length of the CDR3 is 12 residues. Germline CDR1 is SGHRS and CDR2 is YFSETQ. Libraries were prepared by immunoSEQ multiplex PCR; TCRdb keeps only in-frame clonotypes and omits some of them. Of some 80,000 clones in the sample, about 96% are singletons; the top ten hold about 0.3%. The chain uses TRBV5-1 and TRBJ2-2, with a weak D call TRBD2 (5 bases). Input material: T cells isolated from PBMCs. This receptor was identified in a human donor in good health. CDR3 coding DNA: TGCGCCAGCAGCCGGACTTCTGGGGAGCTGTTTTTT. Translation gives CASSRTSGELFF.